These T cell receptor beta chains were read from a single sample in a study of memory CD8 T cells in hepatitis C reinfection. TCRdb's copy holds only in-frame clones and misses some; the assay was immunoSEQ multiplex PCR. The table records 40,000 to 45,000 clones, approximately 90% of them present only once. Sequencing was carried out using naive CD8+ T cells sorted from blood. These TCRs come from a man younger than 35 with hepatitis C virus infection. The CDR3 runs from the conserved cysteine through the conserved F or W. A D gene is named only where the DNA matches it firmly. Size tells how often a clone was seen (once, few, many) or the class of an expanded clone, and some rows leave it out.

d_call clone_size j_call v_call cdr3_nt cdr3_aa
TRBD2 . TRBJ2-2 TRBV19 TGTGCCAGTATATCGGGGGGGACCGGGGAGCTGTTTTTT CASISGGTGELFF
. . TRBJ2-2 TRBV4-1 TGCGCCAGCAGCCCCCCGCGGGGGCTAACCGGGGAGCTGTTTTTT CASSPPRGLTGELFF
. . TRBJ1-3 TRBV28 TGTGCCGGATCAACAGGTTCCGGAAACACCATATATTTT CAGSTGSGNTIYF
. . TRBJ2-3 TRBV2 TGTGCCAGCAGTGGTCCGGGTGGCGGGTCCGCAGATACGCAGTATTTT CASSGPGGGSADTQYF
TRBD2 . TRBJ2-2 TRBV9 TGTGCCAGCAGCGTAGGGACTAGCGGGAGGGCCTTCGGGGAGCTGTTTTTT CASSVGTSGRAFGELFF
. once TRBJ2-5 TRBV6-5 TGTGCCAGCAGGCTGTCACAGGGTTCCCAAGAGACCCAGTACTTC CASRLSQGSQETQYF
TRBD1 . TRBJ1-2 TRBV19 TGTGCCAGTACCACAGGGGGAGATGGCTACACCTTC CASTTGGDGYTF
TRBD2 . TRBJ2-1 TRBV19 TGTGCCAGTAATTTGGGGACTAGAGGGGGGAATGAGCAGTTCTTC CASNLGTRGGNEQFF
TRBD1 once TRBJ2-1 TRBV19 TGTGCCAGTTCAACAGGGGGTCTCAATGAGCAGTTCTTC CASSTGGLNEQFF
. . TRBJ1-5 TRBV19 TGTGCCAGTAGTATTACGACAGGCCTCAATCAGCCCCAGCATTTT CASSITTGLNQPQHF
. . TRBJ2-7 TRBV18 TGTGCCAGCTCACCAGCACAGGGAAATCGATACGAGCAGTACTTC CASSPAQGNRYEQYF
TRBD1 . TRBJ1-3 TRBV6-1 TGTGCCAGCAGTGAGGACAGGGGATCCGGAAACACCATATATTTT CASSEDRGSGNTIYF
TRBD2 . TRBJ2-3 TRBV10-2 TGCGCCAGCAGCGGACTAGCGGGGGGGGGAGATACGCAGTATTTT CASSGLAGGGDTQYF
TRBD2 . TRBJ2-1 TRBV2 TGTGCCAGCAGTGAAGAGCGGGACTCCTACAATGAGCAGTTCTTC CASSEERDSYNEQFF
. . TRBJ1-5 TRBV11-2 TGTGCCAGCAGCCTATCAGGTAGCAATCAGCCCCAGCATTTT CASSLSGSNQPQHF
TRBD1 . TRBJ2-2 TRBV27 TGTGCCAGCAGCCTCACAGGGGCCACAGCCGGGGAGCTGTTTTTT CASSLTGATAGELFF
. . TRBJ2-5 TRBV5-4 TGTGCCAGCAGCTCCGCGCTCCAAGAGACCCAGTACTTC CASSSALQETQYF
TRBD2 . TRBJ2-5 TRBV14 TGTGCCAGCAGCGATTGGACTAGCGGGACGGAGACCCAGTACTTC CASSDWTSGTETQYF
. . TRBJ1-1 TRBV5-1 TGCGCCAGCAGCGGAACAGGGTACACTGAAGCTTTCTTT CASSGTGYTEAFF
. . TRBJ1-1 TRBV7-9 TGTGCCAGCAGCCTCGAGACAGGCATGAACACTGAAGCTTTCTTT CASSLETGMNTEAFF
. once TRBJ2-5 TRBV10-3 TGTGCCATCAGTGAGTCGAGAGGGTTGGGAGGATCCCAAGAGACCCAGTACTTC CAISESRGLGGSQETQYF
. once TRBJ2-7 TRBV5-4 TGTGCCAGCAGTCCAGACAGAAACTACGAGCAGTACTTC CASSPDRNYEQYF
. . TRBJ2-1 TRBV19 TGTGCCAGTAGTACGCCTAGCAATGAGCAGTTCTTC CASSTPSNEQFF
TRBD2 . TRBJ2-1 TRBV5-1 TGCGCCAGCAGCTCGGGGGGGACCTACAATGAGCAGTTCTTC CASSSGGTYNEQFF
. . TRBJ1-1 TRBV6-6 TGTGCCAGCAGTTCCGCAGGGCGTACTGAAGCTTTCTTT CASSSAGRTEAFF
. . TRBJ1-1 TRBV2 TGCGCCAGCAGCCTGGGGCAGGGGAACACTGAAGCTTTCTTT CASSLGQGNTEAFF
TRBD1 . TRBJ2-1 TRBV6-1 TGTGCCAGCAGTGACCACTACGGGACAGGGTCGGATGAGCAGTTCTTC CASSDHYGTGSDEQFF
. . TRBJ1-3 TRBV7-9 TGTGCCAGCACCCTAGGTAGCTCTGGAAACACCATATATTTT CASTLGSSGNTIYF
TRBD2 . TRBJ2-3 TRBV28 TGTGCCAGCAGTTTATCTAGCGGGTTAGATACGCAGTATTTT CASSLSSGLDTQYF
TRBD2 . TRBJ2-1 TRBV15 TGTGCCACCAGCCGGGAGGGCTTGGAGCAGTTCTTC CATSREGLEQFF
TRBD2 . TRBJ2-2 TRBV10-2 TGCGCCAGCAGTGAGCGGGGGGTCGCCGGGGAGCTGTTTTTT CASSERGVAGELFF
TRBD1 . TRBJ2-2 TRBV10-3 TGTGCCATCAGTGAGGCGGGACAGGGAGATGACACCGGGGAGCTGTTTTTT CAISEAGQGDDTGELFF
. . TRBJ2-4 TRBV5-1 TGCGCCAGCAGGAGGTCGGCCATAGCCAAAAACATTCAGTACTTC CASRRSAIAKNIQYF
TRBD1 . TRBJ2-7 TRBV29-1 TGCAGCGTTGCAGGGACAGGGTTCGAGCAGTACTTC CSVAGTGFEQYF
. . TRBJ2-7 TRBV2 TGTGCCAGCAGCCCCACCGGACAGAACTACGAGCAGTACTTC CASSPTGQNYEQYF
. . TRBJ1-2 TRBV28 TGTGCCAGCAGTTTAGGCAGTGACGGCGGTGGCTACACCTTC CASSLGSDGGGYTF